The next 20 T cell receptor beta chains were all read from a single sample in a study of blood T cell repertoires in COVID-19. This table comes from immunoSEQ multiplex PCR, and its TCRdb copy is limited to in-frame clones, with some not included. The sample comprises some 99,000 clones, about 87% of which are singletons, and approximately 1.1% rests with the top ten. The sample was peripheral blood. The source of these receptors is a human donor in a cohort sampled during active COVID-19.

This clone was found a few times. J is TRBJ2-7 and V is TRBV19; 9 bases map to TRBD2. CDR1 LNHDA and CDR2 SQIVND come from the germline V gene (reference sequence). Germline trimming cut 11 bases from V and 3 bases from J; bases unmatched to any gene: 8. This CDR3 spans 13 amino acids. The CDR3 coding sequence is TGTGCCCGCGGGGGGGACAGTAACTACGAGCAGTACTTC. Its translation is CARGGDSNYEQYF.

V gene TRBV10-3 combines with J gene TRBJ2-1; D unclear. In germline, CDR1 is ENHRY, CDR2 SYGVKD. The CDR3 spans 16 residues. The V end was cut by 3 bases, the J end by 0 bases, with 12 bases between. The CDR3 is CAISDNTVYSYNEQFF. Written as DNA, the CDR3 is TGTGCCATCAGTGATAACACAGTCTACTCCTACAATGAGCAGTTCTTC.

The rearrangement links TRBV19 to TRBJ2-2, with TRBD2 matching 11 bases. Germline V CDR1 and CDR2: LNHDA, SQIVND (reference sequence). Trimming at V came to 0 bases and at J to 1 base, leaving 4 bases not matched to a gene. This CDR3 contains 18 residues. The DNA for the CDR3 is TGTGCCAGTAGTATAGAGGGGCTAGCGGGGGGGAACACCGGGGAGCTGTTTTTT. Translation gives CASSIEGLAGGNTGELFF.

The chain carries TRBV19 and TRBJ2-5, with TRBD1 identical over 8 bases. The CDR3 consists of 14 residues. V trimming: 4 bases; J trimming: 4 bases; junction bases outside the gene matches: 5. Germline CDR1 LNHDA, CDR2 SQIVND (reference sequence). Here the CDR3 reads CASSTDRGIETQYF. CDR3 coding DNA: TGTGCCAGTAGTACTGACAGGGGCATAGAGACCCAGTACTTC.

This chain connects TRBV28 to TRBJ2-1; 9 bases are a match to TRBD2. V gave up 1 base and J gave up 8 bases; unmatched junction bases: 9. Germline V CDR1 and CDR2: MDHEN, SYDVKM. CDR3 length: 16 amino acids. CDR3 in amino acids: CASSLLAGVLFDEQFF. CDR3 DNA sequence: TGTGCCAGCAGTTTATTAGCGGGAGTCCTCTTTGATGAGCAGTTCTTC.

This chain links TRBV5-6 with TRBJ2-5, with 7 bases aligning to TRBD1. J gave up 9 bases and V 2 bases, and 13 bases lay outside the gene matches. CDR1 is SGHDT and CDR2 is YYEEEE in the germline V gene. The CDR3 contains 15 residues. The CDR3 coding sequence is TGTGCCAGCAGCTTCCGGGACAGAGTTTTCGGGGCCCAGTACTTC. Residues: CASSFRDRVFGAQYF.

The rearrangement uses TRBV4-3 and TRBJ2-7; 12 bases agree with TRBD1. Germline V CDR1 and CDR2: LGHNA, YSLEER. With 4 bases clipped from V and 3 bases from J, the junction kept 13 bases outside the gene matches. CDR3 length: 18 residues. The CDR3 DNA reads as TGCGCCAGCAGCCGAAGGGTGTCCGGGACAGGGGGCTACTACGAGCAGTACTTC. Its protein product is CASSRRVSGTGGYYEQYF.

Turning to this clone: Other DNA sequences in this sample translate to the same CDR3. V usage is TRBV6-5 and J usage is TRBJ2-3; the match to TRBD1 covers 8 bases. The germline V gene has CDR1 MNHEY and CDR2 SVGAGI. With V trimmed by 6 bases and J by 0 bases, 2 bases remained unmatched. The CDR3 sequence is 14 residues long. The CDR3 region is CASSRDRSTDTQYF. The CDR3 coding sequence is TGTGCCAGCAGCAGGGACAGGAGCACAGATACGCAGTATTTT.

This chain uses TRBV9 with TRBJ1-1; TRBD1 is a possible D gene (6 bases). Trimming took 7 bases from V and 1 from J, leaving 11 bases between them. This CDR3 is built from 13 residues. Germline loops: CDR1 SGDLS, CDR2 YYNGEE. The CDR3 DNA sequence: TGTGCCAGCGCCTGGGGGCGGAACACTGAAGCTTTCTTT. Protein sequence: CASAWGRNTEAFF.

This chain joins TRBV20-1 and TRBJ2-1; 10 nucleotides match TRBD1. This CDR3 has 15 amino acids. With 4 bases clipped from V and 4 bases from J, the junction kept 7 bases outside the gene matches. The V gene's germline CDR1 is DFQATT and CDR2 SNEGSKA (reference sequence). The CDR3 sequence: CSATEDRGMYNEQFF. The CDR3 nucleotides are TGCAGTGCTACTGAGGACAGGGGGATGTACAATGAGCAGTTCTTC.

The V and J genes are TRBV28 and TRBJ1-6; possibly TRBD1 for D (5 bases). Germline loops: CDR1 MDHEN, CDR2 SYDVKM. The CDR3 sequence is 15 residues long. The V and J ends lost 4 bases and 10 bases respectively, with 17 bases between them. The CDR3 loop reads CASSSPGLLQSPLHF. CDR3 DNA: TGTGCCAGCAGTTCACCAGGGTTGTTGCAATCACCCCTCCACTTT.

The chain couples TRBV9 to TRBJ2-3, with TRBD1 as a possible D gene (6 bases). The CDR3 covers 14 residues. Germline CDR1 is SGDLS and CDR2 is YYNGEE. Trimming shortened V by 4 bases and J by 7 bases, and 16 bases separated the two germline ends. The CDR3 bases are TGTGCCAGCAGCCCCGGGACATCGACGAATACGCAGTATTTT. Its translation is CASSPGTSTNTQYF.

CDR3 region: CASSQGPVNQPQHF. The CDR3 bases are TGCGCCAGCAGCCAAGGGCCAGTCAATCAGCCCCAGCATTTT. The chain carries TRBV4-1 and TRBJ1-5; D ambiguous. V lost 1 base, J lost 3 bases, and 7 bases lay in between. The CDR3 covers 14 residues. Germline V gives CDR1 MGHRA, CDR2 YSYEKL.

The chain couples TRBV28 to TRBJ2-7, with D perhaps matching TRBD2 (6 bases). From germline, CDR1 is MDHEN and CDR2 SYDVKM. CDR3 length equals 16 residues. The V gene lost 5 bases and the J gene lost 3 bases, with 20 bases spanning the gap. CDR3 DNA: TGTGCCAGCAGTGTCGATTTGTGGGGGGAAAACTACGAGCAGTACTTC. Protein product: CASSVDLWGENYEQYF.

This chain joins TRBV7-3 and TRBJ2-1; 7 nucleotides align to TRBD2. Losses at the gene ends were 5 bases for V and 1 base for J; bases not matched to a gene: 5. The CDR3 loop spans 15 amino acids. Germline V gives CDR1 SGHTA, CDR2 FQGTGA. The CDR3 DNA follows: TGTGCCAGCAGCAGATCTAGCGGATCCTACAATGAGCAGTTCTTC. Its translation: CASSRSSGSYNEQFF.

Here the CDR3 reads CASSSYGRGSGVEQYF. The CDR3, as DNA: TGTGCCAGCTCGTCCTACGGGCGGGGTAGCGGGGTCGAGCAGTACTTC. This rearrangement joins TRBV18 to TRBJ2-7; 8 positions agree with TRBD2. Trimming cost V 6 bases and J 6 bases; bases outside gene matches: 16. The germline V gene encodes CDR1 KGHSH and CDR2 LQKENI. The CDR3 consists of 16 residues.

The CDR3 spells CASTGGEGSTDTQYF. The CDR3 DNA reads TGTGCCAGCACCGGGGGGGAGGGTAGCACAGATACGCAGTATTTT. This chain connects TRBV6-6 to TRBJ2-3; 8 bases align to TRBD2. Trimming removed 7 bases from V and 0 bases from J; junction bases left unmatched: 6. The length of the CDR3 is 15 residues. From germline, CDR1 is MNHNY and CDR2 SVGAGI (reference sequence).

This chain joins TRBV7-9 and TRBJ2-5, with TRBD1 matching over 10 bases. The CDR3 spans 16 residues. Germline lookup yields CDR1 SEHNR and CDR2 FQNEAQ (reference sequence). V gave up 5 bases and J gave up 5 bases; unmatched junction bases: 11. The CDR3 bases are TGTGCCAGCAGCCCTAAGGGGGGACAGGGGTACGAGACCCAGTACTTC. Residues: CASSPKGGQGYETQYF.

The rearrangement links TRBV7-2 to TRBJ1-2; 7 bases match TRBD1. The CDR3 is made up of 14 amino acids. CDR1 is SGHTA and CDR2 is FQGNSA in the germline V gene. Germline trimming cut 5 bases from V and 4 bases from J; bases unmatched to any gene: 7. The DNA for the CDR3 is TGTGCCAGCAGCACCCGGACAGGTACCTATGGCTACACCTTC. Translated, it gives CASSTRTGTYGYTF. The full variable domain, completed using reference TRBV7-2 and TRBJ1-2, is GAGVSQSPSNKVTEKGKDVELRCDPISGHTALYWYRQSLGQGLEFLIYFQGNSAPDKSGLPSDRFSAERTGGSVSTLTIQRTQQEDSAVYLCASSTRTGTYGYTFGSGTRLTVV.

The V call is TRBV11-2, the J call TRBJ2-4, with TRBD1 as a possible D gene (7 bases). The germline CDR1 and CDR2 sequences are SGHAT and FQNNGV. This CDR3 has 14 residues. Trimming shortened V by 1 base and J by 5 bases, and 9 bases separated the two germline ends. DNA for the CDR3: TGTGCCAGCAGCTTAGTCAGGGGGGAAAACATTCAGTACTTC. Its translation is CASSLVRGENIQYF.